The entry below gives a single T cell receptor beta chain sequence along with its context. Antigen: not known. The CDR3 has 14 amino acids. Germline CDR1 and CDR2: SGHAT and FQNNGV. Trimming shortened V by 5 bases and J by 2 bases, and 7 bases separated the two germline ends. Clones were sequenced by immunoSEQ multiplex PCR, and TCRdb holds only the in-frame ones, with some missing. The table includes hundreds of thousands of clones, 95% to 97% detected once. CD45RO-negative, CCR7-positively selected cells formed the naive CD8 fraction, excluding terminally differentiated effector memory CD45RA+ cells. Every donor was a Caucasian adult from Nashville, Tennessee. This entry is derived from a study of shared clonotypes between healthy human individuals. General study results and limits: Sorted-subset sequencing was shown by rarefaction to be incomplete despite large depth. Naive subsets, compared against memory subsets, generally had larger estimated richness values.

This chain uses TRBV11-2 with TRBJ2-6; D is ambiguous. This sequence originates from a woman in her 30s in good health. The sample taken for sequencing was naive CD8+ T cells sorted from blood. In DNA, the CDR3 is TGTGCCAGCAGCGATCAAACTGGGGCCAACGTCCTGACTTTC. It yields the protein CASSDQTGANVLTF.